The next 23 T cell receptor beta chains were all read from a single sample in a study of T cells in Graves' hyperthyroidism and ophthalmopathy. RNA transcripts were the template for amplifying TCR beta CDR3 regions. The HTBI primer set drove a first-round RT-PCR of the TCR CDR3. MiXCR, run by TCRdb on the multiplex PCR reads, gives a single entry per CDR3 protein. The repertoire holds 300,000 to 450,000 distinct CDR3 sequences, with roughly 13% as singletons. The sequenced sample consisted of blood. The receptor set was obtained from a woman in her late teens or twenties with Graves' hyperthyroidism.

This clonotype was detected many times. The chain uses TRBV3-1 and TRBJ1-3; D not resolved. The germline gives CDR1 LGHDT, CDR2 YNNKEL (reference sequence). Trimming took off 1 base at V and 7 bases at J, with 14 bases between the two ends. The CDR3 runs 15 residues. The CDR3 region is CASSQGTSPGNTIYF. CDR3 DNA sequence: TGTGCCAGCAGCCAAGGGACGAGTCCGGGGAACACCATATATTTT.

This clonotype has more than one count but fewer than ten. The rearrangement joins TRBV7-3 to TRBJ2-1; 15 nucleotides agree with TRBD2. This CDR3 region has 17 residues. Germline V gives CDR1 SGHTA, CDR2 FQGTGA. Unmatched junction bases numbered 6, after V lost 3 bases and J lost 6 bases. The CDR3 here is CASSFGLAGGPGNEQFF. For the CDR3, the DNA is TGTGCCAGCAGCTTTGGACTAGCGGGGGGGCCTGGCAATGAGCAGTTCTTC.

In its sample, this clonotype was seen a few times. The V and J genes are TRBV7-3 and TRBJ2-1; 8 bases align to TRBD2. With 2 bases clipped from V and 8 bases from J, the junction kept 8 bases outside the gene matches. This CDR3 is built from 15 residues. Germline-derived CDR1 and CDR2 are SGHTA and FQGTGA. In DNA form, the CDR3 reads TGTGCCAGCAGCTTACGCGGGGGGCTGGGGGATGAGCAGTTCTTC. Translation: CASSLRGGLGDEQFF.

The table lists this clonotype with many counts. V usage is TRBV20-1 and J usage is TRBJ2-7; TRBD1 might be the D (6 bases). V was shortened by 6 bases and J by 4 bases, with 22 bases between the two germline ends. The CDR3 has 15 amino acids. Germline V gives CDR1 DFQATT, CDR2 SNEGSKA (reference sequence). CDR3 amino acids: CSARKATGSGYEQYF. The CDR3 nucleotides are TGCAGTGCCAGGAAAGCTACAGGGAGTGGTTACGAGCAGTACTTC.

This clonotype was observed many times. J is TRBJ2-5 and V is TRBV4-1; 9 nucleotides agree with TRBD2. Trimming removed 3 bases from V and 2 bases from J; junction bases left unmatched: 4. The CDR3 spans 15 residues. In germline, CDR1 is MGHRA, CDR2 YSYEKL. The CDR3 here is CASSQSGLAQETQYF. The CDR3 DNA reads TGCGCCAGCAGCCAGTCCGGACTAGCGCAAGAGACCCAGTACTTC.

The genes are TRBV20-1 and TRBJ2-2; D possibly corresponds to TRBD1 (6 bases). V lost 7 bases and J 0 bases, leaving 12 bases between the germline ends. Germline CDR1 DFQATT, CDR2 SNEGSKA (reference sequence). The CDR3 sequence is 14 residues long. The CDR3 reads CSVTDSSNTGELFF. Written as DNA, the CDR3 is TGCAGTGTCACGGACAGTTCGAACACCGGGGAGCTGTTTTTT.

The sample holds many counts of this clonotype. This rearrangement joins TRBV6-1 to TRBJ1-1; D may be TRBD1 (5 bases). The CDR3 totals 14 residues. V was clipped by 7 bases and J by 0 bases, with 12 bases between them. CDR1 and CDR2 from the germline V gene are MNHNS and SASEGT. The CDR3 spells CASILDSLNTEAFF. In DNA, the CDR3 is TGTGCCAGCATTCTCGACAGCCTGAACACTGAAGCTTTCTTT.

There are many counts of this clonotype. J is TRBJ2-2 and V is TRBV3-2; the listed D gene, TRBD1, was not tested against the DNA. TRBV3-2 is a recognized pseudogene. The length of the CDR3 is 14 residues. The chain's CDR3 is CASSQQGDTGELFF. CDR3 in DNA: TGTGCCAGCAGCCAACAGGGGGACACCGGGGAGCTGTTTTTT.

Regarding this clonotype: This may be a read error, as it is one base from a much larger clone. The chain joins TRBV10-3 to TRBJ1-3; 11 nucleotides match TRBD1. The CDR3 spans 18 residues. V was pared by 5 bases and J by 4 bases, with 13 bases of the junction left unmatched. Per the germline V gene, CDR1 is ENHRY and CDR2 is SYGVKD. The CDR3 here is CAISLGTGGSTGGNTIYF. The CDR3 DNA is TGTGCCATCAGTCTCGGGACAGGGGGATCGACGGGGGGAAACACCATATATTTT.

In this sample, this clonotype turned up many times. CDR3 coding DNA: TGCAGTGCTACCAGAGCGGGTGCCGGGAACATTCAGTACTTC. Protein sequence: CSATRAGAGNIQYF. The chain joins TRBV20-1 to TRBJ2-4; possibly TRBD2 for D (6 bases). Germline V gene data show CDR1 as DFQATT and CDR2 as SNEGSKA (reference sequence). Trimming took off 4 bases at V and 7 bases at J, with 17 bases between the two ends. The CDR3 totals 14 residues.

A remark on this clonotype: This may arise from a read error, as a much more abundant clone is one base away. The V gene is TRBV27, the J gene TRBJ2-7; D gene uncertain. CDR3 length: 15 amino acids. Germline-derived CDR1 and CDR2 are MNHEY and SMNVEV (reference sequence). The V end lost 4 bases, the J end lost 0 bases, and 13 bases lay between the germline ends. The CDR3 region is CASSSGSFHSYEQYF. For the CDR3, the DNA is TGTGCCAGCAGTTCTGGCAGTTTCCACTCCTACGAGCAGTACTTC.

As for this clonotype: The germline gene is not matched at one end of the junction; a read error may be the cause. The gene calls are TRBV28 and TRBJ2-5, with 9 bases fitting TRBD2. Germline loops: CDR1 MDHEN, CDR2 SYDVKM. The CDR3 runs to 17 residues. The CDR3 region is CASSLSGLAFVGEAQYF. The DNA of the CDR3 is TGTGCCAGCAGTTTATCAGGACTAGCGTTTGTAGGAGAGGCCCAGTACTTC.

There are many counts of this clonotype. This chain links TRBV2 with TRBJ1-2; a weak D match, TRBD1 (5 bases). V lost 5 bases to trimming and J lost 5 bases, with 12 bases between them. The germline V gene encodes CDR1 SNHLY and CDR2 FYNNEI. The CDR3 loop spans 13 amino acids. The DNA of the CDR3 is TGTGCCAGCAGTTTACAGGTGAATTATGGCTACACCTTC. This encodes CASSLQVNYGYTF.

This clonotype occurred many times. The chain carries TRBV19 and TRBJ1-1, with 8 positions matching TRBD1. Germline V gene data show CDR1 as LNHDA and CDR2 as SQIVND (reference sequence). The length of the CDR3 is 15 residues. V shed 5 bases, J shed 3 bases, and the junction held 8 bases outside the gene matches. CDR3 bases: TGTGCCAGTAGTTCGGGACAGGTGATGTACACTGAAGCTTTCTTT. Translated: CASSSGQVMYTEAFF.

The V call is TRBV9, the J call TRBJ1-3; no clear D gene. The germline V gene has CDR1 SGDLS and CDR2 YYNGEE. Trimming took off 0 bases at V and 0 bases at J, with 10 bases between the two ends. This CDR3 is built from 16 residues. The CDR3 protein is CASSVESGSSGNTIYF. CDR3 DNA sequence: TGTGCCAGCAGCGTAGAATCGGGGAGCTCTGGAAACACCATATATTTT.

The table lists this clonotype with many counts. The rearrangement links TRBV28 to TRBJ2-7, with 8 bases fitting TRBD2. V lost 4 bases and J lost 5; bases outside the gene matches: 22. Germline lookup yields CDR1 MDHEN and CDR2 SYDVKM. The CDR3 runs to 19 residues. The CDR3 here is CASSSPFRGGTAAPNEQYF. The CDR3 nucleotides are TGTGCCAGCAGTTCCCCTTTTCGGGGGGGTACTGCCGCCCCCAACGAGCAGTACTTC.

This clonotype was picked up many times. Written as DNA, the CDR3 is TGTGCCAGCAGTTTATGGGGGGCGCACGAGACCCAGTACTTC. It codes for CASSLWGAHETQYF. This chain joins TRBV12-3 or TRBV12-4 and TRBJ2-5; either TRBD1 or TRBD2 may supply D (6 bases each). The V end lost 2 bases, the J end lost 5 bases, and 12 bases lay between the germline ends. The CDR3 is made up of 14 amino acids.

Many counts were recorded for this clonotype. The CDR3 protein is CSAAPLTGSNTEAFF. The CDR3 DNA follows: TGCAGTGCTGCCCCCCTAACGGGGTCGAACACTGAAGCTTTCTTT. The V and J genes are TRBV20-1 and TRBJ1-1, with D hard to call. Germline CDR1 DFQATT, CDR2 SNEGSKA (reference sequence). The V and J ends lost 5 bases and 1 base respectively, with 17 bases between them. CDR3 length: 15 residues.

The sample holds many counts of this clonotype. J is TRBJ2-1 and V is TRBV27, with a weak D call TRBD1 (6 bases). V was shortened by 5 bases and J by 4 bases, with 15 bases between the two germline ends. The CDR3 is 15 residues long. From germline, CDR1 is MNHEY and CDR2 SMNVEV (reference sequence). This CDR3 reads CASSRSGTKYNEQFF. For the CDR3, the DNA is TGTGCCAGCAGTAGGTCCGGGACAAAATACAATGAGCAGTTCTTC.

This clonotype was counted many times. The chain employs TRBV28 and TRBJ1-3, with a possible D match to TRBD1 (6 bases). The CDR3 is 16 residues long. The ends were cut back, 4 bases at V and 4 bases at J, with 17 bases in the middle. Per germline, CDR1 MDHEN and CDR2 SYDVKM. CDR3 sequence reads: CASSSFTGSGGNTIYF. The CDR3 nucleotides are TGTGCCAGCAGTTCCTTCACAGGGTCAGGAGGAAACACCATATATTTT. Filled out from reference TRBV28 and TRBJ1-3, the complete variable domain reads DVKVTQSSRYLVKRTGEKVFLECVQDMDHENMFWYRQDPGLGLRLIYFSYDVKMKEKGDIPEGYSVSREKKERFSLILESASTNQTSMYLCASSSFTGSGGNTIYFGEGSWLTVV.

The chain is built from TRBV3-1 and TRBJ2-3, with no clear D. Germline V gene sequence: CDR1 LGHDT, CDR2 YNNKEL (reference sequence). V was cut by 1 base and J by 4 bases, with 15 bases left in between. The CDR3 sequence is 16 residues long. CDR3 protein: CASSQGAHGGADTQYF. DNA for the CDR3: TGTGCCAGCAGCCAAGGAGCCCACGGCGGCGCAGATACGCAGTATTTT.

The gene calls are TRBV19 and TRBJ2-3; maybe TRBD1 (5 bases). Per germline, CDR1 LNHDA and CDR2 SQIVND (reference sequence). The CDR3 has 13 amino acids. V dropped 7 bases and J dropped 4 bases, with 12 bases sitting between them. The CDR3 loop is CASNQWGADTQYF. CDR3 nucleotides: TGTGCCAGTAACCAGTGGGGCGCAGATACGCAGTATTTT.

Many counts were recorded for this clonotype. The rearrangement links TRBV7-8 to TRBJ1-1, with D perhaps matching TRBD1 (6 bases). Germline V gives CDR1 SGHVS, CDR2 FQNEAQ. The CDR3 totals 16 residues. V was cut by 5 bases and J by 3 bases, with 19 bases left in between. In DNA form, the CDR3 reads TGTGCCAGCAGCCCCTGGATGGTGGGGGCGGACACTGAAGCTTTCTTT. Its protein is CASSPWMVGADTEAFF.